This T cell receptor (beta chain) was found in a study of T cells in severe cutaneous drug reactions. Study-level information: The culprit drug was assigned by the Naranjo and ALDEN algorithms. Blister fluid/cells and PBMC came from acute- or recovery-stage patients.

Study-wide findings and caveats: In carbamazepine-induced Stevens-Johnson syndrome or toxic epidermal necrolysis, TRBV12-4 averaged roughly 35% in blister cells and about 5.2% in PBMC.

Concerning this clonotype itself: Antigen specificity is unknown.

The patients sequenced had a carbamazepine-induced Stevens-Johnson syndrome or toxic epidermal necrolysis reaction. The germline gives CDR1 SGHKS, CDR2 YYEKEE (reference sequence). This CDR3 comprises 14 residues. The iRepertoire multiplex PCR system with TCR subtype-specific primers built both bulk and single-cell libraries. Multiplex PCR targeting V, D and J genes made bulk TCR beta libraries. TCRdb reworked the multiplex PCR reads into one entry per CDR3 protein, no DNA. This listing includes 20,000 to 25,000 distinct CDR3 sequences. The chain links TRBV5-5 to TRBJ1-2; without DNA, the TCRdb call of TRBD1 cannot be checked. The source of this sequence is a human donor with toxic epidermal necrolysis, a severe cutaneous drug reaction. The sequencing input was PBMCs. CDR3 sequence: CASRRGQGFYGYTF.